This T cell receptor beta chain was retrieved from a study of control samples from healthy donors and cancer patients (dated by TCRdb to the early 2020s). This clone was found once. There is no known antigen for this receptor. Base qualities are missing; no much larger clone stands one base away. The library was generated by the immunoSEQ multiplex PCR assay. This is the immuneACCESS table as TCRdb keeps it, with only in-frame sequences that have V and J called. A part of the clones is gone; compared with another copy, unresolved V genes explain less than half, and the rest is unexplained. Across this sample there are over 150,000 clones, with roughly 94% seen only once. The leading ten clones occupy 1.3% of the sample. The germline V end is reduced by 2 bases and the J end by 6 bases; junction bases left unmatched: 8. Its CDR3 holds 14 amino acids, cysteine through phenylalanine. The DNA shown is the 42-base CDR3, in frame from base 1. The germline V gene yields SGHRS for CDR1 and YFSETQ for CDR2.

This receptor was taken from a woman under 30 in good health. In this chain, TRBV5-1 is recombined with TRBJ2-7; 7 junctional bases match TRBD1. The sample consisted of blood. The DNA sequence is TGCGCCAGCAGCTTTGGACAGGCTGGGGGCGAGCAGTACTTC. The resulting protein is CASSFGQAGGEQYF.